A single sample is the source of the 27 T cell receptor beta chains below, sequenced in a study of shared clonotypes between healthy human individuals. Profiling relied on immunoSEQ multiplex PCR, and the TCRdb table lists in-frame clones only, not all of them. The sample holds approximately 2.1 million clones, roughly 93% seen once. Specimen: naive CD4+ T cells from PBMCs. The subset here: CD45RA+ positively selected. These TCRs come from a man younger than 35 in good health. Some clones in this sample may be carry-over from other donors' samples.

The chain recombines TRBV7-2 with TRBJ1-2; D not resolved. Trimming stripped 2 bases from V and 4 bases from J, with 11 bases between. The CDR3 is made up of 14 amino acids. CDR1 and CDR2 from the germline V gene are SGHTA and FQGNSA. The CDR3 sequence: CASSLQVRLYGYTF. DNA for the CDR3: TGTGCCAGCAGCTTACAGGTGCGACTCTATGGCTACACCTTC.

In this sample, this clone turned up a few times. This chain joins TRBV6-1 and TRBJ2-2, with a possible D match to TRBD2 (5 bases). CDR3 length equals 13 residues. Germline-derived CDR1 and CDR2 are MNHNS and SASEGT. V shed 2 bases and J shed 6 bases, with 7 bases lying between them. CDR3 region: CASSEWRAGELFF. The CDR3, as DNA: TGTGCCAGCAGTGAATGGCGGGCCGGGGAGCTGTTTTTT.

This chain joins TRBV7-2 and TRBJ2-3, with D perhaps TRBD1 or TRBD2 (5 bases each). The CDR3 covers 16 residues. Germline V lookup: CDR1 SGHTA, CDR2 FQGNSA. Trimming cost V 0 bases and J 4 bases, with 14 bases left between them. For the CDR3, the DNA is TGTGCCAGCAGCTTAGCGGCCGGGACGGCGGCAGATACGCAGTATTTT. Its protein product is CASSLAAGTAADTQYF.

With regard to this clone: Other DNA sequences from this sample encode an identical CDR3 as well. CDR3 coding DNA: TGTGCTAGTGGTTTGGGAAGCAATCAGCCCCAGCATTTT. Translating gives CASGLGSNQPQHF. The rearrangement uses TRBV12-5 and TRBJ1-5; D remains ambiguous. The CDR3 spans 13 residues. Germline loops: CDR1 LGHNT, CDR2 FRNRAP. Between the trimmed V and J ends, which lost 1 base and 1 base, there was a span of 2 bases.

CDR3 DNA sequence: TGTGCCAGCAGACCCGTTACAGGGTCGGAGACCCAGTACTTC. Its translation is CASRPVTGSETQYF. V is TRBV5-4 and J is TRBJ2-5; a possible D gene is TRBD1 (6 bases). V was cut by 5 bases and J by 5 bases, with 16 bases left in between. Germline CDR1 and CDR2: SGHNT and YYREEE (reference sequence). The CDR3 covers 14 residues.

The CDR3 reads CASSLDTMGGTGELFF. For the CDR3, the DNA is TGTGCCAGCAGCTTAGACACCATGGGAGGCACCGGGGAGCTGTTTTTT. The chain joins TRBV11-3 to TRBJ2-2; tentative D call: TRBD2 (6 bases). V lost 0 bases to trimming and J lost 4 bases, with 12 bases between them. The CDR3 loop spans 16 amino acids. Germline-derived CDR1 and CDR2 are SGHNT and YENEEA.

This chain links TRBV7-9 with TRBJ1-1; no definite D call. V lost 5 bases, J lost 2 bases, and 21 bases lay in between. The germline CDR1 and CDR2 sequences are SEHNR and FQNEAQ (reference sequence). The CDR3 sequence is 17 residues long. CDR3 sequence (DNA): TGTGCCAGCAGCCCCCGCGGCGGCGGCGCCTTTAACACTGAAGCTTTCTTT. Translation: CASSPRGGGAFNTEAFF.

The rearrangement links TRBV29-1 to TRBJ2-3, with a tentative D call TRBD1 (5 bases). Germline V lookup: CDR1 SQVTM, CDR2 ANQGSEA. The CDR3 sequence is 13 residues long. The CDR3 is CTAGSDITDTQYF. The CDR3 coding sequence is TGCACAGCAGGTTCGGACATCACAGATACGCAGTATTTT.

This CDR3 is CASSQESGANYGYTF. The DNA for the CDR3 is TGTGCCAGCAGCCAAGAGTCGGGGGCCAACTATGGCTACACCTTC. The genes are TRBV4-2 and TRBJ1-2; a weak D match, TRBD1 (6 bases). Germline CDR1 is LGHNA and CDR2 is YNFKEQ. The CDR3 has 15 amino acids. The V end was cut by 0 bases, the J end by 2 bases, with 10 bases between.

The rearrangement links TRBV11-2 to TRBJ2-3; D is ambiguous. V was clipped by 5 bases and J by 14 bases, with 17 bases between them. Germline CDR1 is SGHAT and CDR2 is FQNNGV. This CDR3 spans 12 amino acids. The CDR3 loop is CASSLVSRRPYF. CDR3 sequence (DNA): TGTGCCAGCAGCCTTGTCTCCCGGCGGCCGTATTTT.

This chain links TRBV28 with TRBJ1-1; D is unresolved. In germline, CDR1 is MDHEN, CDR2 SYDVKM. This CDR3 spans 12 amino acids. The germline V and J ends were trimmed by 10 bases and 4 bases, with 13 bases remaining between them. Written as DNA, the CDR3 is TGTGCCACCAATTACTGGGCCACTGAAGCTTTCTTT. It yields the protein CATNYWATEAFF.

The genes are TRBV11-2 and TRBJ2-7, with 7 positions matching TRBD2. Germline lookup yields CDR1 SGHAT and CDR2 FQNNGV. The CDR3 length is 16 residues. After removal of 0 bases from V and 0 bases from J, the junction contained 5 bases not matched to a gene. CDR3 amino acids: CASSLEAGTISYEQYF. In DNA form, the CDR3 reads TGTGCCAGCAGCTTAGAGGCCGGGACTATCTCCTACGAGCAGTACTTC. Complete variable domain (other parts from reference TRBV11-2 and TRBJ2-7): EAGVAQSPRYKIIEKRQSVAFWCNPISGHATLYWYQQILGQGPKLLIQFQNNGVVDDSQLPKDRFSAERLKGVDSTLKIQPAKLEDSAVYLCASSLEAGTISYEQYFGPGTRLTVT.

The J gene is TRBJ1-2, the V gene TRBV5-1; 9 bases fit TRBD1. This CDR3 is 14 amino acids long. The J segment lost 5 bases and the V segment lost 7 bases, leaving 9 bases of the junction unmatched. Germline lookup yields CDR1 SGHRS and CDR2 YFSETQ. The CDR3 reads CASSPGQGMYGYTF. CDR3 coding DNA: TGCGCCAGCTCCCCGGGACAGGGAATGTATGGCTACACCTTC.

The rearrangement links TRBV2 to TRBJ1-1; TRBD1 aligns across 9 bases. The germline gives CDR1 SNHLY, CDR2 FYNNEI. The CDR3 extends over 14 amino acids. V was pared by 7 bases and J by 3 bases, with 6 bases of the junction left unmatched. CDR3 in amino acids: CASTLTGGDTEAFF. The CDR3 DNA sequence: TGTGCCAGCACCTTGACAGGGGGAGACACTGAAGCTTTCTTT.

The genes are TRBV30 and TRBJ2-3; D is undetermined. The CDR3 runs to 12 residues. Germline lookup yields CDR1 GTSNPN and CDR2 SVGIG (reference sequence). The V gene lost 0 bases and the J gene lost 6 bases, with 7 bases spanning the gap. The CDR3 loop is CAWSVTGDTQYF. The CDR3 bases are TGTGCCTGGAGTGTAACTGGGGATACGCAGTATTTT.

V usage is TRBV6-1 and J usage is TRBJ2-7, with 9 bases identical to TRBD2. Germline V CDR1 and CDR2: MNHNS, SASEGT. The J segment lost 2 bases and the V segment lost 1 base, leaving 3 bases of the junction unmatched. CDR3 length: 15 amino acids. The CDR3 spells CASSEEAGGAYEQYF. The CDR3 nucleotides read TGTGCCAGCAGTGAAGAGGCGGGAGGGGCCTACGAGCAGTACTTC.

The chain combines TRBV30 with TRBJ2-3; possibly TRBD1 or TRBD2 for D (5 bases each). The CDR3 totals 14 residues. The V end was cut by 1 base, the J end by 1 base, with 9 bases between. Germline assignment: CDR1 GTSNPN and CDR2 SVGIG (reference sequence). The CDR3 DNA reads TGTGCCTGGAGTGACGTGGGGGGCACAGATACGCAGTATTTT. Translated: CAWSDVGGTDTQYF.

The V and J genes are TRBV5-1 and TRBJ1-2; D not certain. The germline gives CDR1 SGHRS, CDR2 YFSETQ. V lost 4 bases, J lost 0 bases, and 10 bases lay in between. The CDR3 has 14 amino acids. CDR3 DNA sequence: TGCGCCAGCAGCGTAGGATTTACTAACTATGGCTACACCTTC. This codes for CASSVGFTNYGYTF.

The rearrangement joins TRBV10-3 to TRBJ1-2; 10 bases line up with TRBD1. The CDR3 totals 15 residues. Trimming cost V 0 bases and J 8 bases; bases outside gene matches: 6. Germline V gives CDR1 ENHRY, CDR2 SYGVKD. CDR3 nucleotides: TGTGCCATCAGTGAGTCTGGGACAGGGGCATTCGGCTACACCTTC. Protein: CAISESGTGAFGYTF.

The rearrangement links TRBV7-3 to TRBJ2-3; D unclear. Germline CDR1 is SGHTA and CDR2 is FQGTGA. CDR3 length equals 13 residues. Trimming took off 0 bases at V and 6 bases at J, with 7 bases between the two ends. The CDR3 loop is CASSLTSFDTQYF. CDR3 nucleotides: TGTGCCAGCAGCTTAACAAGTTTTGATACGCAGTATTTT.

The chain uses TRBV12-2 and TRBJ2-2; TRBD2, the table's D call, was not compared with the DNA. TRBV12-2 is noted as a pseudogene. The CDR3 runs to 17 residues. CDR3: CASRVPPAGSCTGELFF. The CDR3, as DNA: TGTGCAAGTCGCGTACCCCCAGCGGGAAGTTGCACCGGGGAGCTGTTTTTT.

This clone was recorded once. The V and J genes are TRBV7-2 and TRBJ2-7; tentative D call: TRBD1 (6 bases). The CDR3 runs 14 residues. CDR1 and CDR2 (germline): SGHTA, FQGNSA. Trimming removed 5 bases from V and 0 bases from J, with 11 bases in between. This CDR3 is CASSSDRFSYEQYF. The CDR3 DNA sequence: TGTGCCAGCAGCAGCGACAGGTTCTCCTACGAGCAGTACTTC.

V is TRBV14 and J is TRBJ1-2; D not certain. Germline values: CDR1 SGHDN, CDR2 FVKESK. Trimming took off 2 bases at V and 2 bases at J, with 6 bases between the two ends. This CDR3 is built from 13 residues. The CDR3 DNA follows: TGTGCCAGCAGCCAAAACCAAAACTATGGCTACACCTTC. This sequence encodes CASSQNQNYGYTF.

V gene TRBV18 combines with J gene TRBJ2-7; unclear D gene. The CDR3 has 17 residues. Germline-derived CDR1 and CDR2 are KGHSH and LQKENI. V was pared by 0 bases and J by 1 base, with 16 bases between. This chain's CDR3 is CASSPPRLSTVSYEQYF. CDR3 bases: TGTGCCAGCTCACCACCCCGCCTGTCGACGGTATCCTACGAGCAGTACTTC.

The rearrangement uses TRBV18 and TRBJ2-7; 8 nucleotides align to TRBD2. J gave up 6 bases and V 3 bases, and 7 bases lay outside the gene matches. The CDR3 totals 14 residues. CDR1 KGHSH and CDR2 LQKENI come from the germline V gene. The CDR3 DNA reads as TGTGCCAGCTCACCCGGACTAGCATCTTTCGAGCAGTACTTC. It translates to CASSPGLASFEQYF.

This clone was recorded only once. The rearrangement links TRBV7-8 to TRBJ2-3; the D gene is possibly TRBD2 (6 bases). V was clipped by 4 bases and J by 6 bases, with 14 bases between them. CDR3 length equals 14 residues. Germline CDR1 reads SGHVS; CDR2 reads FQNEAQ. Here the CDR3 reads CASSSRLGLDTQYF. DNA of the CDR3: TGTGCCAGCAGCTCTCGACTAGGGTTGGATACGCAGTATTTT.

This chain uses TRBV7-3 with TRBJ2-5; 8 positions match TRBD2. CDR3 size: 14 residues. Germline CDR1 SGHTA, CDR2 FQGTGA. V gave up 5 bases and J gave up 7 bases; unmatched junction bases: 9. CDR3: CASSPGGDWGTQYF. The CDR3 DNA reads as TGTGCCAGCAGCCCCGGGGGGGACTGGGGGACCCAGTACTTC.